This TCR beta chain was recorded in a study of blood T cell repertoires in COVID-19. Study-wide context: Acute-phase and convalescent COVID-19 samples originated in the United States, Italy and Spain. T cells, B-cell-depleted T cells, or PBMCs provided the cDNA or gDNA that served as material.

How the authors handled the data: Reference gene primer amplification yielded estimated nucleated cell counts. Generated by immunoSEQ multiplex PCR, the TCRdb table keeps only in-frame clones and is missing some. From that table come the V and J calls and clone size; the DNA was used to work out D and trimming. The top ten hold less than 0.6% of the sample, which has about 150,000 clones, under 95% seen once. Specimen: peripheral blood. This TCR derives from a man aged 45-60 years with acute or convalescent COVID-19.

CDR3 in amino acids: CASSAGENTEAFF. The CDR3 coding sequence is TGTGCCAGCAGCGCCGGTGAGAACACTGAAGCTTTCTTT. V and J are TRBV9 and TRBJ1-1; D not certain. Trimming took 3 bases from V and 1 from J, leaving 7 bases between them. CDR3 length: 13 amino acids. CDR1 is SGDLS, CDR2 YYNGEE, per germline. The full variable domain, completed using reference TRBV9 and TRBJ1-1, is DSGVTQTPKHLITATGQRVTLRCSPRSGDLSVYWYQQSLDQGLQFLIQYYNGEERAKGNILERFSAQQFPDLHSELNLSSLELGDSALYFCASSAGENTEAFFGQGTRLTVV.